Listed below are T cell receptor beta chains from one sample, sequenced in a study of OX40 agonist ivuxolimab in advanced cancers. The repertoire was sequenced with immunoSEQ multiplex PCR; TCRdb's copy has only in-frame clones and lacks some. Among about 58,000 clones listed, roughly four fifths were seen once. The sample in question was CD4+ or CD8+ T cells sorted from blood, obtained in a trial of the OX40 agonist ivuxolimab. These receptors originate from an adult with an advanced solid tumor such as melanoma, head and neck, liver or kidney cancer. Each CDR3 is given with its conserved first and last residue. The order of the fields is CDR3 DNA, CDR3 protein, CDR3 length, clone size, D gene, J gene, V gene. D genes are given only for firm matches. A clone size is listed for some rows: how often the clone was seen (once, few, many), or a class if it is expanded.

CDR3 DNA: TGTGCCAGCATCGTCAGGGGTGAAGCTTTCTTT
CDR3 protein: CASIVRGEAFF
CDR3 length: 11
clone size: -
D gene: -
J gene: TRBJ1-1
V gene: TRBV6-5

CDR3 DNA: TGTGCCAGCTCACCGGGACAATTCACTGAAGCTTTCTTT
CDR3 protein: CASSPGQFTEAFF
CDR3 length: 13
clone size: once
D gene: -
J gene: TRBJ1-1
V gene: TRBV28

CDR3 DNA: TGCGCCAGCAGCTTGGGGGCCTCAGGGGGCGCCTCCTATAATTCACCCCTCCACTTT
CDR3 protein: CASSLGASGGASYNSPLHF
CDR3 length: 19
clone size: -
D gene: TRBD1
J gene: TRBJ1-6
V gene: TRBV5-1

CDR3 DNA: TGTGCCAGCAGTGAGATATCAGACGTCTCTGGCTACACCTTC
CDR3 protein: CASSEISDVSGYTF
CDR3 length: 14
clone size: -
D gene: -
J gene: TRBJ1-2
V gene: TRBV25-1

CDR3 DNA: TGTGCCAGCTTTGGGACCCGGGGTGGGTACGAGCAGTACTTC
CDR3 protein: CASFGTRGGYEQYF
CDR3 length: 14
clone size: -
D gene: -
J gene: TRBJ2-7
V gene: TRBV6-6

CDR3 DNA: TGTGCCAGCAGACCACCTCCGGGACAGGGAATATACGAGCAGTACTTC
CDR3 protein: CASRPPPGQGIYEQYF
CDR3 length: 16
clone size: -
D gene: TRBD1
J gene: TRBJ2-7
V gene: TRBV28

CDR3 DNA: TGTGCCACCAGCAGAGATCAGCAGTTCGGGAATCAGCCCCAGCATTTT
CDR3 protein: CATSRDQQFGNQPQHF
CDR3 length: 16
clone size: -
D gene: -
J gene: TRBJ1-5
V gene: TRBV15

CDR3 DNA: TGTGCCAGCAGCTCAGAGGCTGTGGGAGGGTATGGCTACACCTTC
CDR3 protein: CASSSEAVGGYGYTF
CDR3 length: 15
clone size: -
D gene: -
J gene: TRBJ1-2
V gene: TRBV4-2

CDR3 DNA: TGTGCCAGCAGTGTACAGGGGGGCAATCAGCCCCAGCATTTT
CDR3 protein: CASSVQGGNQPQHF
CDR3 length: 14
clone size: -
D gene: TRBD1
J gene: TRBJ1-5
V gene: TRBV2

CDR3 DNA: TGCGCCAGCAGCCCTTGGACGGACCCTAATTCACCCCTCCACTTT
CDR3 protein: CASSPWTDPNSPLHF
CDR3 length: 15
clone size: -
D gene: -
J gene: TRBJ1-6
V gene: TRBV4-1

CDR3 DNA: TGTGCCAGCAGTCCCCCTAGCACAGATACGCAGTATTTT
CDR3 protein: CASSPPSTDTQYF
CDR3 length: 13
clone size: -
D gene: -
J gene: TRBJ2-3
V gene: TRBV28

CDR3 DNA: TGCGCCAGCAGTCAATTCCTAGCCGACAGGACCTATGGCTACACCTTC
CDR3 protein: CASSQFLADRTYGYTF
CDR3 length: 16
clone size: -
D gene: -
J gene: TRBJ1-2
V gene: TRBV23-1

CDR3 DNA: TGTGCCAGCAGTTTGGCGGCCGCGATTAACTATGGCTACACCTTC
CDR3 protein: CASSLAAAINYGYTF
CDR3 length: 15
clone size: -
D gene: -
J gene: TRBJ1-2
V gene: TRBV28

CDR3 DNA: TGTGCCAGCAGTGCGTCTAGCGGGGGAAGCACAGATACGCAGTATTTT
CDR3 protein: CASSASSGGSTDTQYF
CDR3 length: 16
clone size: -
D gene: TRBD2
J gene: TRBJ2-3
V gene: TRBV28

CDR3 DNA: TGCGCCAGCAACGATAAACAGGGCGCTGGGGCCAACGTCCTGACTTTC
CDR3 protein: CASNDKQGAGANVLTF
CDR3 length: 16
clone size: -
D gene: -
J gene: TRBJ2-6
V gene: TRBV5-1

CDR3 DNA: TGTGCCAGCAGCCTGTTCTATGAGCAGTTCTTC
CDR3 protein: CASSLFYEQFF
CDR3 length: 11
clone size: -
D gene: -
J gene: TRBJ2-1
V gene: TRBV11-2

CDR3 DNA: TGTGCAAGTCGCCGGAGGGAGCACTATGGCTACACCTTC
CDR3 protein: CASRRREHYGYTF
CDR3 length: 13
clone size: -
D gene: -
J gene: TRBJ1-2
V gene: TRBV12-2

CDR3 DNA: TGTGCCAGCACTCTCACTGAGGAGCAGCGGGGGTTCGCAGATACGCAGTATTTT
CDR3 protein: CASTLTEEQRGFADTQYF
CDR3 length: 18
clone size: -
D gene: TRBD2
J gene: TRBJ2-3
V gene: TRBV2

CDR3 DNA: TGTGCCATCAGTGAGGACAGGGAGTATGGCTACACCTTC
CDR3 protein: CAISEDREYGYTF
CDR3 length: 13
clone size: -
D gene: TRBD1
J gene: TRBJ1-2
V gene: TRBV10-3

CDR3 DNA: TGTGCCAGCAGCGTAGACGGGGATGAGCAGTTCTTC
CDR3 protein: CASSVDGDEQFF
CDR3 length: 12
clone size: -
D gene: -
J gene: TRBJ2-1
V gene: TRBV9

CDR3 DNA: TGCGCCAGCAGCTTGGCGGGGGGCACAGATACGCAGTATTTT
CDR3 protein: CASSLAGGTDTQYF
CDR3 length: 14
clone size: -
D gene: -
J gene: TRBJ2-3
V gene: TRBV5-1

CDR3 DNA: TGTGCCAGCAGTTACTCGAGGTACCAAGAGACCCAGTACTTC
CDR3 protein: CASSYSRYQETQYF
CDR3 length: 14
clone size: -
D gene: -
J gene: TRBJ2-5
V gene: TRBV6-5

CDR3 DNA: TGTGCCAGCAGCTTAGTTAGCGGGGGGTTACAAGAGACCCAGTACTTC
CDR3 protein: CASSLVSGGLQETQYF
CDR3 length: 16
clone size: -
D gene: TRBD2
J gene: TRBJ2-5
V gene: TRBV7-9

CDR3 DNA: TGTGCCAGCAGCTCCCTGAAGGGAGTAGCCTACGAGCAGTACTTC
CDR3 protein: CASSSLKGVAYEQYF
CDR3 length: 15
clone size: -
D gene: -
J gene: TRBJ2-7
V gene: TRBV11-3

CDR3 DNA: TGTGCCAGCAGTTCCACAGATACGCAGTATTTT
CDR3 protein: CASSSTDTQYF
CDR3 length: 11
clone size: -
D gene: -
J gene: TRBJ2-3
V gene: TRBV6-1

CDR3 DNA: TGTGCCAGTAGTACGAGGGGCGCGGGCACAGATACGCAGTATTTT
CDR3 protein: CASSTRGAGTDTQYF
CDR3 length: 15
clone size: -
D gene: -
J gene: TRBJ2-3
V gene: TRBV19

CDR3 DNA: TGTGCCAGCAGGGGCAGCCTTCAGCCCCAGCATTTT
CDR3 protein: CASRGSLQPQHF
CDR3 length: 12
clone size: few
D gene: -
J gene: TRBJ1-5
V gene: TRBV28

CDR3 DNA: TGTGCCAGCAGCCGTGGACAGCTAACAGATACGCAGTATTTT
CDR3 protein: CASSRGQLTDTQYF
CDR3 length: 14
clone size: -
D gene: -
J gene: TRBJ2-3
V gene: TRBV6-5

CDR3 DNA: TGCGCCAGCAGCTTGGATCCTAGCGTGCAAGAGACCCAGTACTTC
CDR3 protein: CASSLDPSVQETQYF
CDR3 length: 15
clone size: -
D gene: -
J gene: TRBJ2-5
V gene: TRBV5-1

CDR3 DNA: TGCAGTGCAAGTAGGGACACTGAAGCTTTCTTT
CDR3 protein: CSASRDTEAFF
CDR3 length: 11
clone size: few
D gene: -
J gene: TRBJ1-1
V gene: TRBV20-1

CDR3 DNA: TGTGCCAGCAGTTCCCCTACTAGCGGGGCGCGTTTTGGGCAGTTCTTC
CDR3 protein: CASSSPTSGARFGQFF
CDR3 length: 16
clone size: -
D gene: TRBD2
J gene: TRBJ2-1
V gene: TRBV6-6

CDR3 DNA: TGTGCCAGTAGTATTGCGGGGGCGGAGGAGACCCAGTACTTC
CDR3 protein: CASSIAGAEETQYF
CDR3 length: 14
clone size: -
D gene: -
J gene: TRBJ2-5
V gene: TRBV19